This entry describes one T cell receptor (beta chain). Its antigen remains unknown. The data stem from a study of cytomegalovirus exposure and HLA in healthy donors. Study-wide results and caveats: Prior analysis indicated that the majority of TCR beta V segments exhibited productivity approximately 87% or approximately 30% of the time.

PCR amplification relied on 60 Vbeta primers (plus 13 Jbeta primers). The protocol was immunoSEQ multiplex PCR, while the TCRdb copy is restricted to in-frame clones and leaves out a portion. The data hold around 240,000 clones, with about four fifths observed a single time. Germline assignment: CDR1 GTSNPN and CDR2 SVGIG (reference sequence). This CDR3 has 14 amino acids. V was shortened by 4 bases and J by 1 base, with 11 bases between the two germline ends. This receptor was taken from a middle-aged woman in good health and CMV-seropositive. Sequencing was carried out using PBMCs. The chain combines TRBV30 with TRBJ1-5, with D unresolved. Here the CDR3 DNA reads TGTGCCTGGACTGCGGGCCTCAGCAATCAGCCCCAGCATTTT. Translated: CAWTAGLSNQPQHF.